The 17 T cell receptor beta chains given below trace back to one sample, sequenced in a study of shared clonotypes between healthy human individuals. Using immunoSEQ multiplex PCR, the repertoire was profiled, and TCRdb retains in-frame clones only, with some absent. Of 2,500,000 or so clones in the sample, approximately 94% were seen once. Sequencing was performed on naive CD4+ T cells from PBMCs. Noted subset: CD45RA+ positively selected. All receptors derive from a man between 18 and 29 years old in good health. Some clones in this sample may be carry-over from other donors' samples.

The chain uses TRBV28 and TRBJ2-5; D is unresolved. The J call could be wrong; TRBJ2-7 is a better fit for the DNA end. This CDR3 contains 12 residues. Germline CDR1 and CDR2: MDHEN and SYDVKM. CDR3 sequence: CASSSPRYEQYF. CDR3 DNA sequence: TGTGCCAGCAGTTCCCCCAGATACGAGCAGTACTTC.

CDR3 sequence reads: CASSPLRELFF. The CDR3 DNA reads as TGTGCCAGCAGTCCCCTTCGGGAGCTGTTTTTT. This chain connects TRBV28 to TRBJ2-2; no firm D call. This CDR3 is built from 11 residues. The ends were cut back, 5 bases at V and 9 bases at J, with 7 bases in the middle. Germline CDR1 reads MDHEN; CDR2 reads SYDVKM.

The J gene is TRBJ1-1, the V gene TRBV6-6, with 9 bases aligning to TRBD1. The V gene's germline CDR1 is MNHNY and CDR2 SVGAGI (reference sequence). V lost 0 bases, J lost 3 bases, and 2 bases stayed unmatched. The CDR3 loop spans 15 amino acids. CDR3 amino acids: CASSYSRTGDTEAFF. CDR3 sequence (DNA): TGTGCCAGCAGTTACTCAAGGACAGGGGACACTGAAGCTTTCTTT.

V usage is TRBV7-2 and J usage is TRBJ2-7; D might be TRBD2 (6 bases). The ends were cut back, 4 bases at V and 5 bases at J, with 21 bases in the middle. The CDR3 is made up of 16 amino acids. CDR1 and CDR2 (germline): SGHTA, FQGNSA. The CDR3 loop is CASSSQLPGLSHEQYF. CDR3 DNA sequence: TGTGCCAGCAGCTCGCAACTACCGGGACTCAGTCACGAGCAGTACTTC.

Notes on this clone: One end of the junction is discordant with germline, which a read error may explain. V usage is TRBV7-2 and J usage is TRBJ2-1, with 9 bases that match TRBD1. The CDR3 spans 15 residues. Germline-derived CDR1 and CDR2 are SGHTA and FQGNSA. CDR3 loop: CASSLAERTGGWALF. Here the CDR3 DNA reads TGTGCCAGCAGCTTAGCCGAAAGAACAGGGGGCTGGGCGCTCTTC.

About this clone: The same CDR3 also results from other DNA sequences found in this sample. The CDR3 spells CASSVGYQETQYF. CDR3 in DNA: TGTGCCAGCAGCGTAGGTTACCAAGAGACCCAGTACTTC. This sequence joins TRBV9 and TRBJ2-5; D ambiguous. This CDR3 region has 13 residues. The germline V gene encodes CDR1 SGDLS and CDR2 YYNGEE. V lost 0 bases to trimming and J lost 0 bases, with 3 bases between them.

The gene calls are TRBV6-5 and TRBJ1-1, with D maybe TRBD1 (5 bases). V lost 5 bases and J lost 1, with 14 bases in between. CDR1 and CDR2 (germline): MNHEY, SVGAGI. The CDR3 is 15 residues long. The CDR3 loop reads CASSQPGYGNTEAFF. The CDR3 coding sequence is TGTGCCAGCAGTCAGCCAGGGTACGGGAACACTGAAGCTTTCTTT.

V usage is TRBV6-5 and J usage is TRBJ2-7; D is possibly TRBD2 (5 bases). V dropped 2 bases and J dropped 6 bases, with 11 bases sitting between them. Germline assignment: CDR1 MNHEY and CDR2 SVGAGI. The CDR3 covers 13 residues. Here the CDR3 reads CASSYTPEGEQYF. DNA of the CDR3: TGTGCCAGCAGTTACACCCCCGAGGGCGAGCAGTACTTC.

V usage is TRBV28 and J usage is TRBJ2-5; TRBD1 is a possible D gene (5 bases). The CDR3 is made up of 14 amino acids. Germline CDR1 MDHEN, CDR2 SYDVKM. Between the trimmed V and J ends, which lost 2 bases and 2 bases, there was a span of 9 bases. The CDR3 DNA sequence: TGTGCCAGCAGTTTAGTTGACAGACAAGAGACCCAGTACTTC. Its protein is CASSLVDRQETQYF. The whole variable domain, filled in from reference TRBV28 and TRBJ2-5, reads DVKVTQSSRYLVKRTGEKVFLECVQDMDHENMFWYRQDPGLGLRLIYFSYDVKMKEKGDIPEGYSVSREKKERFSLILESASTNQTSMYLCASSLVDRQETQYFGPGTRLLVL.

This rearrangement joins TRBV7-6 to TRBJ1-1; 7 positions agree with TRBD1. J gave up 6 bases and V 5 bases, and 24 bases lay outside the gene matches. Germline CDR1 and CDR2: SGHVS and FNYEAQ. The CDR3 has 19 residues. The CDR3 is CASSLRRKGAGAPFAEAFF. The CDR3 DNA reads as TGTGCCAGCAGCCTAAGGCGAAAGGGGGCAGGGGCACCTTTCGCTGAAGCTTTCTTT.

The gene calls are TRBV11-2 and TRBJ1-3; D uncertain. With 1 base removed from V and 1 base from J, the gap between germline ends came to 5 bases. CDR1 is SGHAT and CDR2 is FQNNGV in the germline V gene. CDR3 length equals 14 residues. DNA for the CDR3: TGTGCCAGCAGCTTAGGGGAATCTGGAAACACCATATATTTT. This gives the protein CASSLGESGNTIYF. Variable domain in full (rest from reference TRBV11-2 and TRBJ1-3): EAGVAQSPRYKIIEKRQSVAFWCNPISGHATLYWYQQILGQGPKLLIQFQNNGVVDDSQLPKDRFSAERLKGVDSTLKIQPAKLEDSAVYLCASSLGESGNTIYFGEGSWLTVV.

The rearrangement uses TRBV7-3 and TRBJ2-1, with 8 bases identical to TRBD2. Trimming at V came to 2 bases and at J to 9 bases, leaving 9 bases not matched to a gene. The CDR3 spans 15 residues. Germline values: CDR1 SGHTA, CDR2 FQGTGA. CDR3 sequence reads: CASSLQAGVITEQFF. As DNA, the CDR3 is TGTGCCAGCAGCTTACAAGCGGGAGTCATAACTGAGCAGTTCTTC. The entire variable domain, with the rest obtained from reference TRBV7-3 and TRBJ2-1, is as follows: GAGVSQTPSNKVTEKGKYVELRCDPISGHTALYWYRQSLGQGPEFLIYFQGTGAADDSGLPNDRFFAVRPEGSVSTLKIQRTERGDSAVYLCASSLQAGVITEQFFGPGTRLTVL.

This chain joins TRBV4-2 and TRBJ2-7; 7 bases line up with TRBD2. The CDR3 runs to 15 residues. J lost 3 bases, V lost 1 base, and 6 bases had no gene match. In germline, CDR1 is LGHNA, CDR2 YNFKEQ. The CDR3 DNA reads TGTGCCAGCAGCCAAGCTAGCGGTACAGACTACGAGCAGTACTTC. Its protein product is CASSQASGTDYEQYF.

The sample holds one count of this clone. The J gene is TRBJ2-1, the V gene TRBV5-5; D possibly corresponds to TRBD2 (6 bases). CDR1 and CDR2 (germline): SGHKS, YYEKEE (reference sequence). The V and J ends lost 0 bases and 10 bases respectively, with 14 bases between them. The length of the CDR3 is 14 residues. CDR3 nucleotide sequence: TGTGCCAGCAGCTTGGGAGGGAGGCATCAGGAGCAGTTCTTC. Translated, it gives CASSLGGRHQEQFF. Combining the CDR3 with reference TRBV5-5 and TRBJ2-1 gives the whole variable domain DAGVTQSPTHLIKTRGQQVTLRCSPISGHKSVSWYQQVLGQGPQFIFQYYEKEERGRGNFPDRFSARQFPNYSSELNVNALLLGDSALYLCASSLGGRHQEQFFGPGTRLTVL.

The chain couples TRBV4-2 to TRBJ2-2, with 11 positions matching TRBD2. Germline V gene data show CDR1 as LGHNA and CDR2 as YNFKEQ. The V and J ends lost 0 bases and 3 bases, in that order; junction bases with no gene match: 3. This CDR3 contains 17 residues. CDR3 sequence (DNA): TGTGCCAGCAGCCAAGATCTGACTAGCGGGGACACCGGGGAGCTGTTTTTT. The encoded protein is CASSQDLTSGDTGELFF.

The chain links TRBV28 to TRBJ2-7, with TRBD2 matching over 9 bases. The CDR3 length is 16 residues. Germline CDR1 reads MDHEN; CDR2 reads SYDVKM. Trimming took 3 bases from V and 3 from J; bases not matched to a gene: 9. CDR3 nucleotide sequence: TGTGCCAGCAGTTTGTTAGTAGCGGGAGAAGGCTACGAGCAGTACTTC. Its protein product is CASSLLVAGEGYEQYF. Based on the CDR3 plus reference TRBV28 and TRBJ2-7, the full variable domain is DVKVTQSSRYLVKRTGEKVFLECVQDMDHENMFWYRQDPGLGLRLIYFSYDVKMKEKGDIPEGYSVSREKKERFSLILESASTNQTSMYLCASSLLVAGEGYEQYFGPGTRLTVT.

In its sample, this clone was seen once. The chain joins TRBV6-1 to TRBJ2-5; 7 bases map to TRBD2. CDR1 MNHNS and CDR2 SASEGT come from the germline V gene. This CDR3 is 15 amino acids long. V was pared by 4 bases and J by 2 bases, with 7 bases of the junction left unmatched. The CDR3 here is CASSAAWGGQETQYF. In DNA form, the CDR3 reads TGTGCCAGCAGTGCAGCCTGGGGGGGACAAGAGACCCAGTACTTC.